This is a list of T cell receptor beta chains from one sample in a study of T-cell reconstitution after alpha-beta-depleted transplantation in children. MiXCR was run by TCRdb on the PCR reads, yielding one entry per CDR3 protein. The sample has approximately 250,000 distinct CDR3 sequences; roughly 25% are singletons. The sample was PBMCs, taken before TCRalphabeta/CD19-depleted stem cell transplant. These receptors originate from a girl aged 2-9 years with Fanconi anemia, due to receive a stem cell transplant. CDR3s include the opening cysteine and the closing phenylalanine or tryptophan. The order of the fields is clone size, J gene, V gene, D gene, CDR3 DNA, CDR3 protein. The D gene is left open where the match is weak. Size tells how often a clone was seen (once, few, many) or the class of an expanded clone, and some rows leave it out.

many TRBJ2-7 TRBV28 NA TGTGCCAGCAGACCCACCCCTCCCTACGAGCAGTACTTC CASRPTPPYEQYF
NA TRBJ2-7 TRBV7-8 NA TGTGCCAGCAGCTTAGGTACATGGGGGATCTACGAGCAGTACTTC CASSLGTWGIYEQYF
many TRBJ2-2 TRBV12-3/TRBV12-4 NA TGTGCCAGCAGTTTAGCGAAGGGCAACACCGGGGAGCTGTTTTTT CASSLAKGNTGELFF
NA TRBJ2-3 TRBV28 NA TGTGCCAGCAGTTTCCCTGCCTCGGCTACGCAGTATTTT CASSFPASATQYF
few TRBJ1-2 TRBV28 NA TGTGCCAGCAGTTTATGGGACAGCTATGGCTACACCTTC CASSLWDSYGYTF
many TRBJ2-7 TRBV29-1 NA TGCAGCGTTGCAGTCCAGGCCTCCTACGAGCAGTACTTC CSVAVQASYEQYF
NA TRBJ2-1 TRBV12-5 NA TGTGCTAGTGGTTTGGCCGTGAATGAGCAGTTCTTC CASGLAVNEQFF
many TRBJ2-1 TRBV12-3/TRBV12-4 TRBD2 TGTGCCAGCAATGTAGCGGGTCTACCTAATGAGCAGTTCTTC CASNVAGLPNEQFF
NA TRBJ2-3 TRBV4-1 TRBD1 TGCGCCAGCAGCCAAGTAGGACAGGCGACGCAGTATTTT CASSQVGQATQYF
NA TRBJ2-3 TRBV21-1 NA TGTGCCAGCAGCGGACTAGCGGGAGTTTCAGATACGCAGTATTTT CASSGLAGVSDTQYF
NA TRBJ2-1 TRBV6-5 NA TGTGCCAGCGAGGCCGGGAATGAGCAGTTCTTC CASEAGNEQFF
NA TRBJ2-1 TRBV29-1 TRBD2 TGCAGCGTTGTGGGACTAGCGGGATTGGGGCAGTTCTTC CSVVGLAGLGQFF
few TRBJ2-7 TRBV30 TRBD2 TGTGCCTGGAGCGGCCGGGAGGGTGGCTACGAGCAGTACTTC CAWSGREGGYEQYF
few TRBJ2-3 TRBV7-9 TRBD2 TGTGCCAGCAGCTTAAGACTAGCGGGGATAGCTGATACGCAGTATTTT CASSLRLAGIADTQYF
NA TRBJ2-7 TRBV29-1 NA TGCAGCGCCAGGGAGAACTACGAGCAGTACTTC CSARENYEQYF
NA TRBJ1-1 TRBV12-3/TRBV12-4 NA TGTGCCAGCAGTTCTCATATCGGGGGCACTGAAGCTTTCTTT CASSSHIGGTEAFF
many TRBJ2-7 TRBV12-3/TRBV12-4 TRBD2 TGTGCCAGCAGTTTAGTCTCTAGCGGGAGCTACGAGCAGTACTTC CASSLVSSGSYEQYF
NA TRBJ1-2 TRBV6-5 NA TGTGCCAGCAGTTACTCGGGGGGCGGCTACACCTTC CASSYSGGGYTF
many TRBJ2-6 TRBV20-1 NA TGCAGTGCTAGACCCCGGGAGTCTGGGGCCAACGTCCTGACTTTC CSARPRESGANVLTF
few TRBJ2-7 TRBV29-1 NA TGCAGCGCCGGAGGACCTACCTACGAGCAGTACTTC CSAGGPTYEQYF
NA TRBJ1-5 TRBV10-3 TRBD1 TGTGCCATCAGTTCGGGGACAGGGGGTAATCAGCCCCAGCATTTT CAISSGTGGNQPQHF
NA TRBJ1-2 TRBV2 NA TGTGCCAGCTTTACCGACAGGAATCCCTATGGCTACACCTTC CASFTDRNPYGYTF
NA TRBJ2-1 TRBV20-1 TRBD2 TGCAGTGCTTCTAGACGGGAGGGCGATCCGCAGTTCTTC CSASRREGDPQFF
many TRBJ1-1 TRBV20-1 NA TGCAGTGCTAGGAGAGACCTGAACACTGAAGCTTTCTTT CSARRDLNTEAFF
NA TRBJ1-2 TRBV20-1 NA TGCAGTGCTAGTGTCCGGTCCAACTATGGCTACACCTTC CSASVRSNYGYTF
NA TRBJ2-7 TRBV5-6 NA TGTGCCAGCAGCTTCAATTTGGGGGTAAGCTACGAGCAGTACTTC CASSFNLGVSYEQYF
NA TRBJ2-7 TRBV20-1 TRBD2 TGCAGTGTGCTTAGCGGGAGGGTATTCGAGCAGTACTTC CSVLSGRVFEQYF
few TRBJ2-5 TRBV29-1 NA TGCAGCGTTGTACGGGGGAACCAAGAGACCCAGTACTTC CSVVRGNQETQYF
NA TRBJ2-1 TRBV7-3 TRBD2 TGTGCCAGCAGCCTAGGGACTAGTACCCATGAGCAGTTCTTC CASSLGTSTHEQFF
few TRBJ2-5 TRBV10-3 TRBD1 TGTGCCATCAGTGAGTCTCAGGGGGCGAGGCCTTTGATGGGTTTTCAAGAGACCCAGTACTTC CAISESQGARPLMGFQETQYF
once TRBJ2-7 TRBV21-1 NA TGTGCCACCATCGACAGGGACTCCTACGAGCAGTACTTC CATIDRDSYEQYF
NA TRBJ1-1 TRBV21-1 NA TGTGCCAGCAGCAAAGGCCGGTCTTTCTTT CASSKGRSFF
NA TRBJ2-7 TRBV28 NA TGTGCCAGCAGTATCCCGGGACACTCTCTGGAGCAGTACTTC CASSIPGHSLEQYF
NA TRBJ2-3 TRBV29-1 TRBD2 TGCAGCGTTGAGGGCTTGTCTAGCGGGAGCACAGATACGCAGTATTTT CSVEGLSSGSTDTQYF
few TRBJ2-7 TRBV13 NA TGTGCCAGCAGCCCTACAAGGTGGGGACTCTACGAGCAGTACTTC CASSPTRWGLYEQYF
many TRBJ2-7 TRBV20-1 TRBD2 TGCAGAACCTCAGTAGCGGGAGGAGGCGAGCAGTACTTC CRTSVAGGGEQYF
NA TRBJ2-1 TRBV2 NA TGTGCCAGCAGTGAATTGGGCCAGACAACCTACAATGAGCAGTTCTTC CASSELGQTTYNEQFF
many TRBJ1-2 TRBV29-1 NA TGCAGCGTTGAGGAGGGCTATGGCTACACCTTC CSVEEGYGYTF
many TRBJ2-5 TRBV29-1 NA TGCAGCGTTGGTTTATTGCGGGGACGAGAGACCCAGTACTTC CSVGLLRGRETQYF
many TRBJ2-1 TRBV28 NA TGTGCCAGCAGTGGACCTTACAATGAGCAGTTCTTC CASSGPYNEQFF
NA TRBJ2-7 TRBV7-6 NA TGTGCCAGCAGCTTATATAAGTCTTCACCTCACAGCTCCTACGAGCAGTACTTC CASSLYKSSPHSSYEQYF
NA TRBJ2-6 TRBV7-2 NA TGTGCCAGCAGCTTAATGTTAACCTCTGGGGCCAACGTCCTGACTTTC CASSLMLTSGANVLTF
NA TRBJ2-2 TRBV5-1 TRBD1 TGCGCCAGCAGACTTCCCGGGACAGGGTATCTCGGCGGGGAGCTGTTTTTT CASRLPGTGYLGGELFF
many TRBJ2-7 TRBV4-2 TRBD2 TGTGCCAGCAGCCTTCGGGAGCGGGGGGCTTACGAGCAGTACTTC CASSLRERGAYEQYF
many TRBJ2-1 TRBV7-2 NA TGTGCCAGCAGCTTGGACTACCCCTCCTACAATGAGCAGTTCTTC CASSLDYPSYNEQFF
many TRBJ2-1 TRBV7-6 TRBD2 TGTGCCAGCAGCCCCGGGTTAGCGGGAGATCCTGAGCAGTTCTTC CASSPGLAGDPEQFF
NA TRBJ2-3 TRBV7-6 TRBD2 TGTGCCAGCAGTTTGTCGGCGGGAGGGCCCACAGATACGCAGTATTTT CASSLSAGGPTDTQYF
many TRBJ2-3 TRBV29-1 TRBD2 TGCAGCGTTGAAGAAGGAGCGGGGGGGTACACAGATACGCAGTATTTT CSVEEGAGGYTDTQYF
NA TRBJ2-7 TRBV14 NA TGTGCCAGCAGCCTGGGACACGACGAGCAGTACTTC CASSLGHDEQYF
many TRBJ2-1 TRBV24-1 NA TGTGCCACCAGTGATTTGAGAGCCAACAATGAGCAGTTCTTC CATSDLRANNEQFF
NA TRBJ2-3 TRBV7-2 NA TGTGCCAGCAGCTTAGGACAGACCACAGATACGCAGTATTTT CASSLGQTTDTQYF
NA TRBJ2-1 TRBV28 TRBD2 TGTGCCAGCTCTTTACCATCGGGACTAGCGGGGGGTAGCTCCTACAATGAGCAGTTCTTC CASSLPSGLAGGSSYNEQFF
NA TRBJ2-1 TRBV7-9 NA TGTGCCAGCAGCCAAGAAACCAATGAGCAGTTCTTC CASSQETNEQFF
many TRBJ2-7 TRBV27 TRBD1 TGTGCCAGCAGGAGAGCCGGACAGGGGGCCATTACCTACGAGCAGTACTTC CASRRAGQGAITYEQYF
once TRBJ2-6 TRBV20-1 NA TGCAGTGCCCGTCCCTCTGGGGCCAACGTCCTGACTTTC CSARPSGANVLTF
many TRBJ2-1 TRBV20-1 NA TGCAGTGCTAGAGACCTTTGGACTTACAATGAGCAGTTCTTC CSARDLWTYNEQFF